Below, one T cell receptor (beta chain) is given with its context. The data were obtained in a study of T cell responses to AZD1222 COVID-19 vaccine. Libraries were prepared by immunoSEQ multiplex PCR; TCRdb keeps only in-frame clonotypes and omits some of them. This table holds under 35,000 clones, 88% found once. Trimming took 6 bases from V and 7 from J; bases not matched to a gene: 6. The CDR3 is 14 residues long. Germline loops: CDR1 MNHEY, CDR2 SMNVEV (reference sequence). The chain recombines TRBV27 with TRBJ2-1; 10 nucleotides agree with TRBD1. This clonotype was sampled from an adult who received the AZD1222 COVID-19 vaccine. The sample in question was peripheral blood, obtained 28 days after the second AZD1222 dose. In nucleotides, the CDR3 is TGTGCCAGCAGCTCGGGGACAGGGGAAAATGAGCAGTTCTTC. This encodes CASSSGTGENEQFF.